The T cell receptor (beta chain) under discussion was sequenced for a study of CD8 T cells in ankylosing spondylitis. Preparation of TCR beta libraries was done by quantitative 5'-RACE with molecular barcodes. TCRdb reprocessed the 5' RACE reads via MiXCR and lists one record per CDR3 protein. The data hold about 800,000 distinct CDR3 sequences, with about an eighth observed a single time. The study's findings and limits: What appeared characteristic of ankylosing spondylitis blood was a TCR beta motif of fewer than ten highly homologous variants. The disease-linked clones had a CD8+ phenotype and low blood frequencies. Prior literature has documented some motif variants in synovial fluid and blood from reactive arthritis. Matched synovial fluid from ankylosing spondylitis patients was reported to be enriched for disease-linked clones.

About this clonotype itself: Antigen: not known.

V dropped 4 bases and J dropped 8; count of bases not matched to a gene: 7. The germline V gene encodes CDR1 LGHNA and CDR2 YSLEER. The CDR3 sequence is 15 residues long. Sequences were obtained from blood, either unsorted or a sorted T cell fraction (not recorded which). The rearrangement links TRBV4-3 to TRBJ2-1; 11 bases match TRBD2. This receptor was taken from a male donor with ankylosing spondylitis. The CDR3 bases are TGCGCCAGCAGCCGAGATCTAGCGGGAGGCTATGAGCAGTTCTTC. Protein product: CASSRDLAGGYEQFF.